The rows below give T cell receptor beta chains drawn from one sample of a study of PD-L1 blockade in urothelial cancer. Data came from immunoSEQ multiplex PCR; TCRdb stores just in-frame clones and leaves some out. This sample carries tens of thousands of clones, 90% of them seen once, and the ten largest clones take approximately 1.5%. The material sequenced was PBMCs, taken around atezolizumab (anti-PD-L1) treatment. These receptors came from a man aged 55-75 years with urothelial cancer. Both conserved end residues are part of each CDR3. D genes are given only for firm matches. Where a row states a size, it is once, few, many or the class of an expanded clone; other rows omit it.

abundance	v_gene	len	d_gene	j_gene	CDR3aa	CDR3nt
-	TRBV5-5	14	-	TRBJ1-1	CASSLQGMNTEAFF	TGTGCCAGCAGCTTGCAGGGGATGAACACTGAAGCTTTCTTT
-	TRBV6-5	15	TRBD2	TRBJ2-3	CASSYAGDYTDTQYF	TGTGCCAGCAGTTACGCGGGAGACTACACAGATACGCAGTATTTT
-	TRBV6-1	15	-	TRBJ2-5	CASSEEWGVAETQYF	TGTGCCAGCAGTGAAGAATGGGGAGTAGCAGAGACCCAGTACTTC
-	TRBV5-4	15	-	TRBJ2-3	CASTLSGPQIGTQYF	TGTGCCAGCACCCTTTCGGGTCCCCAGATAGGCACGCAGTATTTT
-	TRBV29-1	16	TRBD1	TRBJ2-4	CSVDYWTGGYENIQYF	TGCAGCGTTGATTACTGGACAGGGGGGTATGAAAACATTCAGTACTTC
-	TRBV20-1	11	-	TRBJ1-1	CSAQTGTKAFF	TGCAGTGCTCAAACAGGTACCAAAGCTTTCTTT
-	TRBV5-1	14	-	TRBJ1-4	CASSLIEPDEKLFF	TGCGCCAGCAGCCTAATAGAACCCGATGAAAAACTGTTTTTT
-	TRBV6-5	13	-	TRBJ2-1	CASSYSAYNEQFF	TGTGCCAGCAGTTACTCGGCTTACAATGAGCAGTTCTTC
-	TRBV4-3	17	TRBD2	TRBJ2-3	CASSQAGLAGVGDTQYF	TGCGCCAGCAGCCAAGCGGGACTAGCGGGAGTAGGAGATACGCAGTATTTT
-	TRBV7-3	16	-	TRBJ2-1	CASSFLPGNSYNEQFF	TGTGCCAGCAGCTTCTTGCCAGGGAACTCCTACAATGAGCAGTTCTTC
-	TRBV7-2	15	TRBD2	TRBJ2-7	CASSSPGLGIDEQYF	TGTGCCAGCAGCTCGCCGGGACTAGGAATCGACGAGCAGTACTTC
-	TRBV30	13	-	TRBJ2-5	CAWSGFTGTPFNF	TGTGCCTGGAGTGGATTCACCGGGACTCCCTTTAACTTC
-	TRBV5-1	15	TRBD1	TRBJ1-4	CASSLGTGGNEKLFF	TGCGCCAGCAGCCTTGGGACAGGAGGAAATGAAAAACTGTTTTTT
-	TRBV9	17	TRBD2	TRBJ2-3	CASSVSGGALGTDTQYF	TGTGCCAGCAGCGTTAGCGGGGGGGCGCTGGGCACAGATACGCAGTATTTT
-	TRBV19	16	TRBD2	TRBJ2-1	CASSIRTSGSMYEQFF	TGTGCCAGTAGTATACGGACTAGCGGGAGCATGTATGAGCAGTTCTTC
-	TRBV2	15	TRBD1	TRBJ1-3	CASTTQGAPGNTIYF	TGTGCCAGCACGACACAGGGGGCTCCCGGAAACACCATATATTTT
-	TRBV7-2	14	-	TRBJ2-3	CASSFNRGTDTQYF	TGTGCCAGCAGCTTTAATCGAGGCACAGATACGCAGTATTTT
few	TRBV2	14	-	TRBJ2-5	CASTRLGAGETQYF	TGTGCCAGCACCCGACTGGGGGCGGGAGAGACCCAGTACTTC
-	TRBV9	15	TRBD1	TRBJ1-2	CASSVEARGFEGYTF	TGTGCCAGCAGCGTAGAGGCCAGGGGGTTTGAAGGCTACACCTTC
-	TRBV5-5	15	TRBD1	TRBJ2-7	CASSRQGGPSYEQYF	TGTGCCAGCAGTAGACAGGGGGGCCCCTCCTACGAGCAGTACTTC
-	TRBV6-5	15	TRBD2	TRBJ2-2	CASKGLAVHTGELFF	TGTGCCAGCAAGGGACTAGCGGTTCACACCGGGGAGCTGTTTTTT
-	TRBV2	14	-	TRBJ2-5	CASKRGELQETQYF	TGTGCCAGCAAACGGGGAGAACTGCAAGAGACCCAGTACTTC
-	TRBV6-1	15	TRBD1	TRBJ1-5	CASSDDRGKNQPQHF	TGTGCCAGCAGTGACGACAGGGGTAAAAATCAGCCCCAGCATTTT
-	TRBV4-1	16	-	TRBJ1-1	CASSLQPGHKNTEAFF	TGCGCCAGCAGCCTTCAACCGGGACACAAGAACACTGAAGCTTTCTTT
-	TRBV7-9	18	TRBD2	TRBJ2-1	CASSNYRLAGVFHNEQFF	TGTGCCAGCAGCAATTACCGGCTAGCGGGAGTATTCCACAATGAGCAGTTCTTC
few	TRBV2	14	TRBD1	TRBJ2-7	CASRTTGQAYEQYF	TGTGCCAGCAGGACTACGGGACAGGCCTACGAGCAGTACTTC
-	TRBV7-2	15	TRBD2	TRBJ2-5	CASSRGTSGTGTQYF	TGTGCCAGCAGCCGAGGGACTAGCGGTACGGGGACCCAGTACTTC
once	TRBV7-2	16	TRBD2	TRBJ2-1	CASSSLGLAGGSEQFF	TGTGCCAGCAGCTCCCTGGGACTAGCGGGGGGCAGTGAGCAGTTCTTC
-	TRBV6-4	14	TRBD1	TRBJ1-2	CASRPGQGAHGYTF	TGTGCCAGCAGGCCGGGACAGGGGGCGCATGGCTACACCTTC
-	TRBV28	15	TRBD1	TRBJ1-3	CGIGDRAQSGNTIYF	TGTGGGATAGGGGACAGGGCTCAGTCTGGAAACACCATATATTTT
once	TRBV6-1	13	TRBD1	TRBJ2-1	CAGAQGAYNEQFF	TGTGCCGGAGCACAGGGGGCTTACAATGAGCAGTTCTTC
-	TRBV7-2	15	-	TRBJ1-2	CASSATRGPNYGYTF	TGTGCCAGCAGCGCGACCAGGGGACCTAACTATGGCTACACCTTC
once	TRBV27	15	-	TRBJ2-4	CASSLSVTGKNIQYF	TGTGCCAGCAGTTTATCCGTAACGGGGAAAAACATTCAGTACTTC
-	TRBV18	14	-	TRBJ2-3	CASSPRTGADTQYF	TGTGCCAGCTCACCACGGACGGGGGCAGATACGCAGTATTTT
-	TRBV27	14	TRBD1	TRBJ2-3	CASGTGPHTDTQYF	TGTGCCAGCGGGACAGGGCCGCACACAGATACGCAGTATTTT
-	TRBV6-5	13	-	TRBJ1-5	CASGGSNNQPQHF	TGTGCCAGCGGGGGGAGTAACAATCAGCCCCAGCATTTT
-	TRBV5-4	15	-	TRBJ2-3	CASSGRGKGTDTQYF	TGTGCCAGCAGCGGTCGGGGGAAGGGCACAGATACGCAGTATTTT
-	TRBV7-2	15	-	TRBJ1-6	CASSLAASYNSPLHF	TGTGCCAGCAGCTTAGCGGCAAGTTATAATTCACCCCTCCACTTT
-	TRBV2	15	TRBD1	TRBJ1-5	CASGEMGQANQPQHF	TGTGCCAGCGGGGAAATGGGACAGGCGAATCAGCCCCAGCATTTT
-	TRBV7-2	15	-	TRBJ1-5	CASSLPGPLNQPQHF	TGTGCCAGCAGCTTACCAGGGCCCCTCAATCAGCCCCAGCATTTT
-	TRBV5-4	16	TRBD2	TRBJ2-1	CASSSNSGGADNEQFF	TGTGCCAGCAGCTCTAATAGCGGGGGGGCCGACAATGAGCAGTTCTTC
-	TRBV5-1	13	-	TRBJ1-1	CASSPSGGTEAFF	TGCGCCAGCAGCCCGTCGGGGGGCACTGAAGCTTTCTTT
once	TRBV11-2	15	-	TRBJ1-2	CASSRGGEGWGGYTF	TGTGCCAGCAGCAGGGGGGGTGAGGGCTGGGGGGGCTACACCTTC
-	TRBV29-1	14	TRBD1	TRBJ2-1	CSAATGSSYNEQFF	TGCAGCGCGGCGACAGGGAGCTCCTACAATGAGCAGTTCTTC
-	TRBV7-2	11	-	TRBJ2-7	CASSVSYEQYF	TGTGCCAGCAGCGTTAGCTACGAGCAGTACTTC
few	TRBV9	14	TRBD1	TRBJ1-2	CASSVEGASYGYTF	TGTGCCAGCAGCGTAGAGGGGGCGTCCTATGGCTACACCTTC
-	TRBV6-6	15	TRBD1	TRBJ2-5	CASSSADRGRGSQYF	TGTGCCAGCAGTTCCGCGGACAGGGGGCGTGGGTCCCAGTACTTC
-	TRBV7-2	15	-	TRBJ2-7	CASSAASGQAYEQYF	TGTGCCAGCAGCGCGGCCTCAGGGCAGGCCTACGAGCAGTACTTC
once	TRBV21-1	16	-	TRBJ2-7	CASSKPGLVHDREQYF	TGTGCCAGCAGCAAGCCGGGACTAGTACATGATCGTGAGCAGTACTTC
-	TRBV10-2	15	TRBD1	TRBJ2-7	CASSPGQGIPYEQYF	TGCGCCAGCAGTCCTGGACAGGGGATTCCCTACGAGCAGTACTTC
-	TRBV20-1	10	-	TRBJ2-1	CSASYNEQFF	TGCAGTGCTAGCTATAATGAGCAGTTCTTC